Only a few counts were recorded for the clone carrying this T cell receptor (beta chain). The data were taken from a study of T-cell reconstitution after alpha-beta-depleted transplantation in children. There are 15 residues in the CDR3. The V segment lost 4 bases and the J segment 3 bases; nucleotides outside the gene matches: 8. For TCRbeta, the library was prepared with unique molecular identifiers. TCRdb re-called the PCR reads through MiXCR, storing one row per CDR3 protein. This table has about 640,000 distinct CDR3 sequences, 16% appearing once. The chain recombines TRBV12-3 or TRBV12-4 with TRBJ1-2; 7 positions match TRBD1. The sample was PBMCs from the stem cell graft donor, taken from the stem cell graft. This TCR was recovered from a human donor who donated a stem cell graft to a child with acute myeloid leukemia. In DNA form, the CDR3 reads TGTGCCAGCAGTTCTCGTGACAGGGACTACTATGGCTACACCTTC. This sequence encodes CASSSRDRDYYGYTF.